This TCR beta chain stems from a study of blood T cells in healthy people across ages. This CDR3 has 13 amino acids. In germline, CDR1 is DFQATT, CDR2 SNEGSKA (reference sequence). Trimming took 6 bases from V and 10 from J, leaving 16 bases between them. This clonotype was picked up a small number of times. A second PCR, run for roughly 7 to 11 cycles, used a sample-barcoded 5' primer plus a J-beta primer mix. Any given sample supplied a minimum of 2.5 million CDR3-containing paired-end reads. One entry per CDR3 protein results from TCRdb running MiXCR on the 5' RACE reads. The data contain 700,000 or so distinct CDR3 sequences, around 43% of them seen just once; the ten biggest clones take up 30%.

V is TRBV20-1 and J is TRBJ1-6, with a weak D call TRBD1 (5 bases). This sequence was found in a man older than 75 in good health. The material sequenced was blood. The chain's CDR3 is CSATLGGGSPLHF. The DNA of the CDR3 is TGCAGTGCGACGCTCGGGGGAGGCTCACCCCTCCACTTT.